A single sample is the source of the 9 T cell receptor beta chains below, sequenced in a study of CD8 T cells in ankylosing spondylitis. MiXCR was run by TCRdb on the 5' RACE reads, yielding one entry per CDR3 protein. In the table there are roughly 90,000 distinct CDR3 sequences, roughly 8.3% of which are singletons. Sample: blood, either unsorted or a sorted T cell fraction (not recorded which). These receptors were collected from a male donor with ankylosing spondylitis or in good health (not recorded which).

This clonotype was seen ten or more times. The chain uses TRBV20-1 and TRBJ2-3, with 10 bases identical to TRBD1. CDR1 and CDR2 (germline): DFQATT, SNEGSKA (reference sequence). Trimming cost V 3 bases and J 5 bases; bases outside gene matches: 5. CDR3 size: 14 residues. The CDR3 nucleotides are TGCAGTGCTAGGATGGGACAGGGGAGAGATACGCAGTATTTT. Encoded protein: CSARMGQGRDTQYF.

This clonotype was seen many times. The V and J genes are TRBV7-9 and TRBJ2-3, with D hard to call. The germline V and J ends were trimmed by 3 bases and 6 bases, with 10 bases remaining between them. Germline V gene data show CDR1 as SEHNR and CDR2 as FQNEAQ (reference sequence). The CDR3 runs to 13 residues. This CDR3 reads CASSLNSRDTQYF. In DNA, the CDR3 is TGTGCCAGCAGCTTGAATAGCAGGGATACGCAGTATTTT.

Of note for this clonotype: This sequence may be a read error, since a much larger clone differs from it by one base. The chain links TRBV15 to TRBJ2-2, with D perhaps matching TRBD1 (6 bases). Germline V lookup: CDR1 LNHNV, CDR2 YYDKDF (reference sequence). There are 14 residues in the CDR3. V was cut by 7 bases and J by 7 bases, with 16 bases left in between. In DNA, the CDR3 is TGTGCCACCAACAGGGACGCGGTTGACGGGGAGCTGTTTTTT. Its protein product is CATNRDAVDGELFF.

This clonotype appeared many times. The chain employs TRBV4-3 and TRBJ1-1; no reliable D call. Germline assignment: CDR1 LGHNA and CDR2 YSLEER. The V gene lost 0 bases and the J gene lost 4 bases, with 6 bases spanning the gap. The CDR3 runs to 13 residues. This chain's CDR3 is CASSQDHGTEAFF. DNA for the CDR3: TGCGCCAGCAGCCAAGACCACGGCACTGAAGCTTTCTTT.

CDR3 protein: CASSWSPSGSGYEQYF. CDR3 bases: TGTGCCAGCAGCTGGAGCCCTAGCGGGAGTGGTTACGAGCAGTACTTC. The chain combines TRBV11-2 with TRBJ2-7, with 10 bases fitting TRBD2. Germline CDR1 is SGHAT and CDR2 is FQNNGV. The V gene end was trimmed by 4 bases and the J gene end by 4 bases; junction bases not matched to a gene: 10. The CDR3 consists of 16 residues.

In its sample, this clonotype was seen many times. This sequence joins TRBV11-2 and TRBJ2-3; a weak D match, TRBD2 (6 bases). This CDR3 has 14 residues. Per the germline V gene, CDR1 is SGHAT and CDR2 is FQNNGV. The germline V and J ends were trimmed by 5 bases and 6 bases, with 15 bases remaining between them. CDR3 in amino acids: CASSPGTPRDTQYF. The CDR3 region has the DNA TGTGCCAGCAGCCCCGGGACTCCTAGGGATACGCAGTATTTT.

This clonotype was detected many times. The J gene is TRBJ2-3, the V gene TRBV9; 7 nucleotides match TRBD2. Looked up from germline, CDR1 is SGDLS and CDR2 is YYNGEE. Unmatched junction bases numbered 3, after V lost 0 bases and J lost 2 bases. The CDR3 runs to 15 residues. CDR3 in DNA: TGTGCCAGCAGCGTAGGGGCGGGAGACACAGATACGCAGTATTTT. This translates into CASSVGAGDTDTQYF. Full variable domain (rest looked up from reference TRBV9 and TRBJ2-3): DSGVTQTPKHLITATGQRVTLRCSPRSGDLSVYWYQQSLDQGLQFLIQYYNGEERAKGNILERFSAQQFPDLHSELNLSSLELGDSALYFCASSVGAGDTDTQYFGPGTRLTVL.

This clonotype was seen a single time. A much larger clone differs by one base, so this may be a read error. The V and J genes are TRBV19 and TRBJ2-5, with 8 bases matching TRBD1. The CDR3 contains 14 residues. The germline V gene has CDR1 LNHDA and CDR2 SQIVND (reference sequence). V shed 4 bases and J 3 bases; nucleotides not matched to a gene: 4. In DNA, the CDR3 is TGTGCCAGTAGTAGCGCAGGGGGCGAAGAGACCCAGTACTTC. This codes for CASSSAGGEETQYF.

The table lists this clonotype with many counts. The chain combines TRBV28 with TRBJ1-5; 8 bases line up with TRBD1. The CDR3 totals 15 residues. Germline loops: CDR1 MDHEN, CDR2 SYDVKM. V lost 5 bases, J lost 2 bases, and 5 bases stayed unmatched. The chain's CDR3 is CASSPGQGGNQPQHF. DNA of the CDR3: TGTGCCAGCAGTCCCGGACAGGGTGGCAATCAGCCCCAGCATTTT.